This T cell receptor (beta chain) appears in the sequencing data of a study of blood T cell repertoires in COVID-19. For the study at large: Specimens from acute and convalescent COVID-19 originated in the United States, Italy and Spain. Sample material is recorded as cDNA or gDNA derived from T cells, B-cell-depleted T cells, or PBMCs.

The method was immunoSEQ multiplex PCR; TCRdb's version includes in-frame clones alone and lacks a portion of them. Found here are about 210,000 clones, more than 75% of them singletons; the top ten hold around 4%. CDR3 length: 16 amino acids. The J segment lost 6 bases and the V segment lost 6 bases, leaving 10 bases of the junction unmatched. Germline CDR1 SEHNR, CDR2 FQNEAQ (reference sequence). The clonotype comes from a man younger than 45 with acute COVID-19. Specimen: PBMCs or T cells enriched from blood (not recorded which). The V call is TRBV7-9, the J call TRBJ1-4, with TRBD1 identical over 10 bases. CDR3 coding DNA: TGTGCCAGCAGACAAACGACAGGGGGCGCTCATGAAAAACTGTTTTTT. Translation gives CASRQTTGGAHEKLFF. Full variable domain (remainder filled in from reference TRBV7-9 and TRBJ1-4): DTGVSQNPRHKITKRGQNVTFRCDPISEHNRLYWYRQTLGQGPEFLTYFQNEAQLEKSRLLSDRFSAERPKGSFSTLEIQRTEQGDSAMYLCASRQTTGGAHEKLFFGSGTQLSVL.